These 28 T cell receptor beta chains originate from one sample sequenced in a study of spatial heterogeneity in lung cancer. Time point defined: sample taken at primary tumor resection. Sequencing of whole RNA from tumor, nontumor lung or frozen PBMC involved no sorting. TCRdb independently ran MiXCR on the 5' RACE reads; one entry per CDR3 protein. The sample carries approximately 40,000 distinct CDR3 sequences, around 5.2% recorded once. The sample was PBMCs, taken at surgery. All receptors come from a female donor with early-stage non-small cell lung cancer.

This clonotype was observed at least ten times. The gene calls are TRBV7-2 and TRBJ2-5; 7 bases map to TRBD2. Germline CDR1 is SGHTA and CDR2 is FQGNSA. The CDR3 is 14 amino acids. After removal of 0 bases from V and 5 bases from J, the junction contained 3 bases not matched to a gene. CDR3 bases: TGTGCCAGCAGCTTAGCCCCAGCGGGGGAGACCCAGTACTTC. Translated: CASSLAPAGETQYF.

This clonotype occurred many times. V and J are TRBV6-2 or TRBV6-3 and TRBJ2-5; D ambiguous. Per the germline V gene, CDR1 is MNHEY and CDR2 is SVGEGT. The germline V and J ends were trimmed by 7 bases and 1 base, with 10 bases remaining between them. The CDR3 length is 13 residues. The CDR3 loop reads CASTVTSQETQYF. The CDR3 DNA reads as TGTGCCAGCACCGTCACCTCCCAAGAGACCCAGTACTTC.

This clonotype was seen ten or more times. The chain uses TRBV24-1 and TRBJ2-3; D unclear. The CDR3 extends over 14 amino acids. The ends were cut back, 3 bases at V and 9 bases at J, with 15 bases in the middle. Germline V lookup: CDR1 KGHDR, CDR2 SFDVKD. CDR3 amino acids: CATSDRRHMGTQYF. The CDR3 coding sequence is TGTGCCACCAGTGATCGAAGGCACATGGGGACGCAGTATTTT.

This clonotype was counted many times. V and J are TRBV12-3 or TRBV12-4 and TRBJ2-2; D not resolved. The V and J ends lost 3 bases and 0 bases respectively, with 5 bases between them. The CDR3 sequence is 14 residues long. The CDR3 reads CASSLKANTGELFF. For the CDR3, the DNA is TGTGCCAGCAGTTTGAAGGCGAACACCGGGGAGCTGTTTTTT.

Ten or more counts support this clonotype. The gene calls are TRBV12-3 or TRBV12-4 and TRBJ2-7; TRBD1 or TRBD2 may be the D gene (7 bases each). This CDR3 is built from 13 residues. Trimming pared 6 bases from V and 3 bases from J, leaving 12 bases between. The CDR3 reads CASSRGGVYEQYF. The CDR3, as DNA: TGTGCCAGCAGCAGGGGGGGGGTCTACGAGCAGTACTTC.

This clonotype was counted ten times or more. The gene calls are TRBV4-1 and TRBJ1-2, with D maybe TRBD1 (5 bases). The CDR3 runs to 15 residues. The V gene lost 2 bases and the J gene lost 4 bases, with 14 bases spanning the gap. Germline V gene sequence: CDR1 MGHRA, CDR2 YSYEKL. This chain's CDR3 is CASSQRLNQGYGYTF. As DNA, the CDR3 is TGCGCCAGCAGCCAACGATTGAACCAGGGCTATGGCTACACCTTC.

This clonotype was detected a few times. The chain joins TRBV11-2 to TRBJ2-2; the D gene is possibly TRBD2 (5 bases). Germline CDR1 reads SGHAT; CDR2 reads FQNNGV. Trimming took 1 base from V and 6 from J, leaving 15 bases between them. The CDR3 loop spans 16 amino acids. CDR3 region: CASSLVWRRRAGELFF. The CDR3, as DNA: TGTGCCAGCAGCTTAGTTTGGCGCCGGCGGGCCGGGGAGCTGTTTTTT.

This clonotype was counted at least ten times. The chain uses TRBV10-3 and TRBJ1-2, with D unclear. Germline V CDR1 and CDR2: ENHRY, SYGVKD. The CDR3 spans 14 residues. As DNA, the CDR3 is TGTGCTTCCGCCGGTGGTAGAGCTAACTATGGCTACACCTTC. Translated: CASAGGRANYGYTF.

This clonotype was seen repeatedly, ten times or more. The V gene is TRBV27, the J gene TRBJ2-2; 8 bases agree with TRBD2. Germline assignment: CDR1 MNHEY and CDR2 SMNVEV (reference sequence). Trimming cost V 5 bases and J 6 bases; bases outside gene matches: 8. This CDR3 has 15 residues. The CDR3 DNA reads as TGTGCCAGCAGTGGGGGTAGCGGGACCCCCGGGGAGCTGTTTTTT. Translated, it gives CASSGGSGTPGELFF.

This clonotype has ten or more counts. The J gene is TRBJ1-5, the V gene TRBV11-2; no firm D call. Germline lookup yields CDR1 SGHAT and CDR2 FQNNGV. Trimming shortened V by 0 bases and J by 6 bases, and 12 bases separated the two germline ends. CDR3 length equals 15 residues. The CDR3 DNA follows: TGTGCCAGCAGCTTAGATTTCAGGTTCGGTCAGCCCCAGCATTTT. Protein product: CASSLDFRFGQPQHF.

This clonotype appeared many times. The CDR3 region is CASRPGQLEQFF. The CDR3, as DNA: TGTGCCAGCAGACCAGGACAGCTTGAGCAGTTCTTC. The chain combines TRBV25-1 with TRBJ2-1; D perhaps matches TRBD1 (6 bases). CDR1 and CDR2 from the germline V gene are MGHDK and SYGVNS. Trimming took 6 bases from V and 9 from J, leaving 12 bases between them. The CDR3 is 12 amino acids.

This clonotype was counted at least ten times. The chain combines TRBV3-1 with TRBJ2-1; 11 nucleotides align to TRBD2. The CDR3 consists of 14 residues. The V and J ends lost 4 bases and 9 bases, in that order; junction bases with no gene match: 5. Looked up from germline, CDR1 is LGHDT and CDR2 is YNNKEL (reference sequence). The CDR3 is CASSPGLAAGEQFF. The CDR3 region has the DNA TGTGCCAGCAGCCCGGGACTAGCGGCAGGTGAGCAGTTCTTC.

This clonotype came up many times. The chain's CDR3 is CATSEAGGSNEQFF. The CDR3 DNA sequence: TGTGCCACCAGTGAAGCGGGAGGAAGCAATGAGCAGTTCTTC. The rearrangement links TRBV24-1 to TRBJ2-1; TRBD2 agrees at 9 bases. The CDR3 has 14 residues. V lost 4 bases to trimming and J lost 6 bases; unmatched junction nucleotides: 3. Germline values: CDR1 KGHDR, CDR2 SFDVKD.

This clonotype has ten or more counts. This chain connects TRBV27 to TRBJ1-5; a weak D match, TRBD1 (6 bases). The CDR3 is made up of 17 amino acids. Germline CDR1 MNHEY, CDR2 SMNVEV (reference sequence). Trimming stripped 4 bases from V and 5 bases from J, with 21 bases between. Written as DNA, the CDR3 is TGTGCCAGCAGTTCCCTCGGTGGGGGGCAGGGGCATCAGCCCCAGCATTTT. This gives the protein CASSSLGGGQGHQPQHF.

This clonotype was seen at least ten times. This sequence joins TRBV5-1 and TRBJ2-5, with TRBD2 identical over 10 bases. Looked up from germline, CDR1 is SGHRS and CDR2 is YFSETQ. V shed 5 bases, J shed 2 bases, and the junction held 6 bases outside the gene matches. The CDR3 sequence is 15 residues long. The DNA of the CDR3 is TGCGCCAGCAGTCTAACTAGCGGGGCACAAGAGACCCAGTACTTC. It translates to CASSLTSGAQETQYF.

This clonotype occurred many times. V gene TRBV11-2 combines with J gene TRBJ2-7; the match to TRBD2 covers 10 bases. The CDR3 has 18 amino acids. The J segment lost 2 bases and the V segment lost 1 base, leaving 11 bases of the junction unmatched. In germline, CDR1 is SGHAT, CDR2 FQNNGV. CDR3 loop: CASSLVGLAGVRAYEQYF. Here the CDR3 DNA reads TGTGCCAGCAGCTTAGTAGGCCTAGCGGGAGTACGGGCCTACGAGCAGTACTTC.

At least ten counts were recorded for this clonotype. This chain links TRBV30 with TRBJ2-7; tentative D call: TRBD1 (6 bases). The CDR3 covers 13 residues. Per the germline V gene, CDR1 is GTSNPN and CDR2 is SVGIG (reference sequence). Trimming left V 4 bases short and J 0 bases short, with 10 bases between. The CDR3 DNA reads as TGTGCCTGGACCAGGACAGACTCCTACGAGCAGTACTTC. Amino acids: CAWTRTDSYEQYF.

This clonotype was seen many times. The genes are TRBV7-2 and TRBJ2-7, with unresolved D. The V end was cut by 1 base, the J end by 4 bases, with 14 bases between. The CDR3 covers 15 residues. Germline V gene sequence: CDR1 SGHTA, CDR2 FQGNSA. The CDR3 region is CASSLDWRDLYEQYF. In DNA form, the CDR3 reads TGTGCCAGCAGCTTAGATTGGCGTGACCTGTACGAGCAGTACTTC.

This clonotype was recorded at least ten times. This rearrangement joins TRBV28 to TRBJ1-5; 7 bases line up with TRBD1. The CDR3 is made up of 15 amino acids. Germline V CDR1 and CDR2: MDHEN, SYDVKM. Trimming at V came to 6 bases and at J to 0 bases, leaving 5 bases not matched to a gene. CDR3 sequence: CASSRQGYSNQPQHF. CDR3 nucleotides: TGTGCCAGCAGCCGACAGGGTTATAGCAATCAGCCCCAGCATTTT.

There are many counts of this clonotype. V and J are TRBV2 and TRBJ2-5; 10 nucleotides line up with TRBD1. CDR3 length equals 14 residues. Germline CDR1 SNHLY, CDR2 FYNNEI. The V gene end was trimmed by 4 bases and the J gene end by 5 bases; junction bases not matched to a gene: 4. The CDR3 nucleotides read TGTGCCAGCAGTGGACAGGGGGCGTCTGAGACCCAGTACTTC. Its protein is CASSGQGASETQYF.

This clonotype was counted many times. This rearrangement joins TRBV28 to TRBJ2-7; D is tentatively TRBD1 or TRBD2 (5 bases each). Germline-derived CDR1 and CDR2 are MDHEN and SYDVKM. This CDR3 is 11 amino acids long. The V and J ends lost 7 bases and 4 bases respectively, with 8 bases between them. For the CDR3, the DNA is TGTGCCAGCATGAGGGGATACGAGCAGTACTTC. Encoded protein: CASMRGYEQYF.

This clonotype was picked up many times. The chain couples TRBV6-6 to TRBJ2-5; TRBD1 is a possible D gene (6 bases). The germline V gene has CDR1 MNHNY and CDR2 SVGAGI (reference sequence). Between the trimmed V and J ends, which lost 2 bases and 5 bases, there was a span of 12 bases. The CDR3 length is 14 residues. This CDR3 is CASSYGQFGETQYF. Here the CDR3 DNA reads TGTGCCAGCAGTTACGGACAGTTTGGCGAGACCCAGTACTTC.

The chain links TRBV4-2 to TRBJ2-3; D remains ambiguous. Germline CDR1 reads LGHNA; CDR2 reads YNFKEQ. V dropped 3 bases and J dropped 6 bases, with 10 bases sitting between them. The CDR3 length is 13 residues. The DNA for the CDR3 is TGTGCCAGCAGCCAGGCCATGGAGGATACGCAGTATTTT. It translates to CASSQAMEDTQYF.

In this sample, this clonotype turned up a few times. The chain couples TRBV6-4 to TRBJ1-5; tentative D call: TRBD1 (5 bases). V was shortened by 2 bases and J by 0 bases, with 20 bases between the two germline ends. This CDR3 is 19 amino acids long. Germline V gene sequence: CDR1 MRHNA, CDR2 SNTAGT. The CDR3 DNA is TGTGCCAGCAGTGACATGACAGATCCCTTACCTAATAGCAATCAGCCCCAGCATTTT. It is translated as CASSDMTDPLPNSNQPQHF.

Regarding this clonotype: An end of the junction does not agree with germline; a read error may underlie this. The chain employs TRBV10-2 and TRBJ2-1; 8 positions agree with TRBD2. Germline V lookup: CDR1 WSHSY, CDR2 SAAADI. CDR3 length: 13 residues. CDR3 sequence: CASSLAGYNAQFF. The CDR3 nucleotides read TGCGCCAGCAGTCTAGCGGGCTACAATGCGCAGTTCTTC.

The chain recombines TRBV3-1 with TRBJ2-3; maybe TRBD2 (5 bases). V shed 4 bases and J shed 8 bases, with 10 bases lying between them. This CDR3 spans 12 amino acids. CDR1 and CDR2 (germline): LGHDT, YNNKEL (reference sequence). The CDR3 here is CASSLLGSTQYF. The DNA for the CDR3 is TGTGCCAGCAGCCTACTAGGTAGTACGCAGTATTTT.

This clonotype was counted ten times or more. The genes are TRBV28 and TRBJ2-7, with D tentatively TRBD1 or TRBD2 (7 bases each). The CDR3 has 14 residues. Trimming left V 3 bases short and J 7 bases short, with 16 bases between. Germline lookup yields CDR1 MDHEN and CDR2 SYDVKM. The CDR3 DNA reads TGTGCCAGCAGTTTCATGGCAGGGGGGGGAGAGCAGTACTTC. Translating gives CASSFMAGGGEQYF.

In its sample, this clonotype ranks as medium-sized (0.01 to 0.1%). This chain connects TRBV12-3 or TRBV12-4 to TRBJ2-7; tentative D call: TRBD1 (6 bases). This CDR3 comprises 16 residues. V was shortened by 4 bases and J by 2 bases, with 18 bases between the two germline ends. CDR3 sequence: CASSSSPTTGPYEQYF. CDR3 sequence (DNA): TGTGCCAGCAGTTCATCACCAACGACAGGCCCCTACGAGCAGTACTTC.